These 26 T cell receptor beta chains came from one sample sequenced in a study of tumor-infiltrating lymphocytes in primary liver carcinoma. From unsorted bulk tissue weighing roughly 19-32 mg, DNA and RNA were co-extracted. cDNA specific to TCR beta was made from around 530 ng of total RNA, with a constant-region primer employed for priming. Nested multiplex PCR, run for three rounds with slightly modified ARM-PCR, yielded TCR beta libraries. Forward primers for TRBV1-TRBV30 and a C-beta reverse primer served the first two PCR rounds, at around 11 cycles each. TCRdb called the multiplex PCR reads again in MiXCR, with one record for every CDR3 protein. The data show roughly 86,000 distinct CDR3 sequences, with around 68% seen just once and around 25% held by the top ten. Material: tumor-adjacent normal liver tissue. The source is a man aged 35-49 years with primary liver carcinoma and hepatitis B virus infection.

Relative to its sample, this clonotype is medium-sized. This CDR3 is CASSFTGANEQFF. CDR3 DNA sequence: TGTGCCAGCAGCTTCACCGGGGCCAATGAGCAGTTCTTC. The V call is TRBV11-2, the J call TRBJ2-1; D tentatively reads TRBD1 or TRBD2 (5 bases each). CDR3 length equals 13 residues. V shed 3 bases and J shed 6 bases, with 9 bases lying between them. Germline V gives CDR1 SGHAT, CDR2 FQNNGV.

This clonotype was counted many times. V and J are TRBV28 and TRBJ2-7, with a possible D match to TRBD1 (5 bases). This CDR3 comprises 10 residues. The V end was cut by 7 bases, the J end by 5 bases, with 6 bases between. Looked up from germline, CDR1 is MDHEN and CDR2 is SYDVKM. The CDR3 DNA sequence: TGTGCCAGCATGGACAACGAGCAGTACTTC. This codes for CASMDNEQYF.

Concerning this clonotype: Germline is not matched at one junction end, which may reflect a read error. CDR3: CGVRQEAYNELLF. CDR3 bases: TGCGGCGTTAGACAGGAGGCCTACAATGAGCTGCTCTTC. This chain connects TRBV29-1 to TRBJ2-1, with a possible D match to TRBD1 (6 bases). CDR1 SQVTM and CDR2 ANQGSEA come from the germline V gene. There are 13 residues in the CDR3.

The V gene is TRBV11-2, the J gene TRBJ2-5; perhaps TRBD2 as D (5 bases). The CDR3 loop spans 14 amino acids. Germline assignment: CDR1 SGHAT and CDR2 FQNNGV. V was clipped by 6 bases and J by 5 bases, with 16 bases between them. CDR3 protein: CASRRLEVQETQYF. The CDR3 region has the DNA TGTGCCAGCAGAAGACTGGAGGTCCAGGAGACCCAGTACTTC.

This sequence joins TRBV2 and TRBJ2-2; TRBD2 matches 7 bases. Germline values: CDR1 SNHLY, CDR2 FYNNEI. The CDR3 runs 13 residues. V gave up 6 bases and J gave up 7 bases; unmatched junction bases: 5. CDR3 amino acids: CASRRERGGELFF. CDR3 DNA sequence: TGTGCCAGCAGGCGGGAGAGGGGCGGGGAGCTGTTTTTT.

A note on this clonotype: A junction boundary mismatches the germline segment, possibly from a read error. The chain employs TRBV7-9 and TRBJ2-2; TRBD1 matches 10 bases. The CDR3 consists of 16 residues. CDR1 and CDR2 from the germline V gene are SEHNR and FQNEAQ (reference sequence). The CDR3 reads CAGSARTGGNTGELFF. For the CDR3, the DNA is TGTGCCGGCAGCGCCCGGACAGGGGGGAACACCGGGGAGCTGTTTTTT.

Turning to this clonotype: An end of the junction differs from the germline gene, which may be a read error. The V call is TRBV11-3, the J call TRBJ2-1, with D perhaps TRBD2 (5 bases). The CDR3 totals 14 residues. Germline CDR1 reads SGHNT; CDR2 reads YENEEA. CDR3 amino acids: CANSLGSSYNEEFF. The CDR3 DNA sequence: TGTGCCAACAGCTTAGGGAGCTCCTACAATGAGGAGTTCTTC.

The sample holds one count of this clonotype. The conserved phenylalanine or tryptophan is not found at the CDR3 terminus, so this likely reflects a read error. It is unclear where the CDR3 begins or ends on the DNA, so no DNA is shown, and the CDR3 is as TCRdb lists it. This chain joins TRBV10-1 and TRBJ2-7; the table calls TRBD1, which could not be checked here. The length of the CDR3 is 13 amino acids, counting both ends. Germline assignment: CDR1 WNHNN and CDR2 SYGVQD (reference sequence). CDR3 region: CASSWGTDYDHYL.

Turning to this clonotype: Since a much larger clone is just one base distant, this may be a read error. J is TRBJ2-2 and V is TRBV12-3 or TRBV12-4; 7 nucleotides match TRBD2. This CDR3 has 14 residues. The CDR3 loop reads CASGLMGLTGELFF. CDR3 nucleotides: TGTGCCAGCGGTTTAATGGGACTAACCGGGGAGCTGTTTTTT.

The V call is TRBV11-2, the J call TRBJ2-5, with 7 nucleotides matching TRBD2. This CDR3 contains 18 residues. In germline, CDR1 is SGHAT, CDR2 FQNNGV. The V gene end was trimmed by 2 bases and the J gene end by 5 bases; junction bases not matched to a gene: 17. CDR3 region: CASSLCPGLVAYQETQYF. The CDR3 DNA is TGTGCCAGCAGCTTATGTCCTGGACTAGTGGCGTATCAGGAGACCCAGTACTTC.

This chain uses TRBV12-3 or TRBV12-4 with TRBJ2-7, with D maybe TRBD2 (6 bases). V lost 8 bases and J 4 bases, leaving 21 bases between the germline ends. CDR3 length: 15 amino acids. The CDR3 reads CASAEPGLTFYEQYF. The CDR3 DNA follows: TGTGCCAGCGCCGAACCGGGACTGACTTTTTACGAGCAGTACTTC.

About this clonotype itself: The junction departs from germline at one end; a sequencing error may be responsible. This rearrangement joins TRBV4-2 to TRBJ2-2; 7 bases align to TRBD1. The germline V gene encodes CDR1 LGHNA and CDR2 YNFKEQ. CDR3 length equals 16 residues. This CDR3 is CARSHAGTANTGELFF. In DNA, the CDR3 is TGCGCCAGAAGCCACGCCGGGACAGCCAACACCGGGGAGCTGTTTTTC.

In regard to this clonotype: Germline is not matched at one junction end, which may reflect a read error. J is TRBJ2-1 and V is TRBV4-2; 13 nucleotides match TRBD2. The CDR3 runs 17 residues. The V gene's germline CDR1 is LGHNA and CDR2 YNFKEQ. CDR3 sequence (DNA): TGTGCCAGCTGCCAAGAAGGGACTAGCGGGATGGCCAATGAGCAGTTCTTC. Encoded protein: CASCQEGTSGMANEQFF.

This chain uses TRBV6-5 with TRBJ2-7; 9 positions match TRBD2. The CDR3 loop spans 13 amino acids. The germline CDR1 and CDR2 sequences are MNHEY and SVGAGI. The CDR3 loop is CDVTSGTSNEQYF. Here the CDR3 DNA reads TGTGACGTGACTAGTGGGACTAGCAACGAGCAGTACTTC.

For this clonotype: A read error may account for a junction end that differs from germline. The chain joins TRBV11-2 to TRBJ2-7; D is ambiguous. This CDR3 has 15 residues. Germline V CDR1 and CDR2: SGHAT, FQNNGV. This CDR3 reads CTSNSSWVGSYEQYF. For the CDR3, the DNA is TGTACCAGCAACTCGAGCTGGGTCGGTTCCTACGAGCAGTACTTC.

Note on this clonotype: A much larger clone lies one base from this, so it may be a read error. The conserved final phenylalanine or tryptophan is absent from the CDR3, which likely points to a read error. CDR3 DNA sequence: TGCGCCAGCAGCCAGGAGGGGACTATCGGAGGTGAGCAGTACTCC. Translated, it gives CASSQEGTIGGEQYS. The gene calls are TRBV4-1 and TRBJ2-7; TRBD2 matches 7 bases. The V and J ends lost 3 bases and 7 bases, in that order; junction bases with no gene match: 12. Germline CDR1 reads MGHRA; CDR2 reads YSYEKL. CDR3 size: 15 residues.

This sequence joins TRBV11-2 and TRBJ2-2; D is uncertain. Trimming left V 5 bases short and J 2 bases short, with 12 bases between. Germline loops: CDR1 SGHAT, CDR2 FQNNGV. The CDR3 is 15 amino acids. CDR3 in amino acids: CASSARTQNTGELFF. DNA of the CDR3: TGTGCCAGCAGCGCACGCACCCAAAACACCGGGGAGCTGTTTTTT. The full variable domain, rest sourced from reference TRBV11-2 and TRBJ2-2, is EAGVAQSPRYKIIEKRQSVAFWCNPISGHATLYWYQQILGQGPKLLIQFQNNGVVDDSQLPKDRFSAERLKGVDSTLKIQPAKLEDSAVYLCASSARTQNTGELFFGEGSRLTVL.

A remark on this clonotype: An end of the junction differs from the germline gene, which may be a read error. The genes are TRBV6-1 and TRBJ2-3; 7 bases fit TRBD1. Germline V gives CDR1 MNHNS, CDR2 SASEGT. CDR3 length: 14 amino acids. For the CDR3, the DNA is TGTGCCAGCCTGAACAGGGGCGGAACAGATACCCAGTATTTT. Residues: CASLNRGGTDTQYF.

Turning to this clonotype: Compared with germline, one end of the junction differs, possibly owing to a read error. The gene calls are TRBV11-1 and TRBJ2-2, with D perhaps TRBD1 or TRBD2 (5 bases each). This CDR3 has 17 amino acids. In germline, CDR1 is SGHAT, CDR2 FQDESV (reference sequence). The CDR3 DNA follows: TGTGCCAGCAGCTTAGCGCCAGTGCTTTCGAACACTGGGGACCTGTTTTTT. Translation: CASSLAPVLSNTGDLFF.

The sample holds one count of this clonotype. The CDR3 does not close with the conserved phenylalanine or tryptophan, likely indicating a read error. CDR3 sequence reads: CASSAQGIGREETQYS. For the CDR3, the DNA is TGTGCCAGCAGCGCCCAAGGGATTGGGAGGGAGGAGACCCAGTACTCC. The rearrangement links TRBV11-2 to TRBJ2-5, with 7 bases fitting TRBD2. From germline, CDR1 is SGHAT and CDR2 FQNNGV. V shed 5 bases and J 5 bases; nucleotides not matched to a gene: 14. The CDR3 covers 16 residues.

A single count supports this clonotype. A junction end diverges from the germline sequence, so it may reflect a read error. The rearrangement joins TRBV11-2 to TRBJ2-2; TRBD1 matches at 7 bases. This CDR3 contains 17 residues. CDR1 and CDR2 from the germline V gene are SGHAT and FQNNGV. The chain's CDR3 is CVSSSRRQGRDTGELLF. The CDR3 DNA reads TGTGTCAGCAGCTCCCGTCGACAGGGAAGAGACACCGGGGAGCTGCTTTTT.

As concerns this clonotype: No conserved phenylalanine or tryptophan ends this CDR3, so it is likely a read error. The chain has TRBV10-2 and TRBJ2-3; 11 bases map to TRBD2. Trimming took 6 bases from V and 3 from J; bases not matched to a gene: 2. The CDR3 contains 14 residues. CDR1 WSHSY and CDR2 SAAADI come from the germline V gene. The CDR3: CASRIAGGTDTQYL. The CDR3 DNA reads TGCGCCAGCAGAATAGCGGGAGGGACAGATACGCAGTATTTA.

As concerns this clonotype: A much larger clone lies one base from this, so it may be a read error. The chain is built from TRBV6-5 and TRBJ2-7, with 7 bases that match TRBD1. Germline V gene sequence: CDR1 MNHEY, CDR2 SVGAGI. The CDR3 has 15 amino acids. The CDR3 DNA reads TGTGCCAGCAGTTACCAAGGGGGCCCCTCCTACAAGCAGTACTTC. This translates into CASSYQGGPSYKQYF.

This clonotype has only one observation. A read error may be the cause here, since a much bigger clone is one base away. This chain uses TRBV5-1 with TRBJ2-7; 8 bases match TRBD2. Germline V gives CDR1 SGHRS, CDR2 YFSETQ. This CDR3 comprises 16 residues. V was pared by 0 bases and J by 0 bases, with 5 bases of the junction left unmatched. CDR3 sequence (DNA): TGCGCCAGCAGCTTGGAAGGCGGGGGGAGCTCCTACGAGCAGTACTTC. Amino acid sequence: CASSLEGGGSSYEQYF.

As regards this clonotype: One end of the junction fails to match germline, which may point to a read error. The chain carries TRBV11-2 and TRBJ2-3; TRBD2 might be the D (5 bases). The CDR3 is 15 residues long. The germline V gene has CDR1 SGHAT and CDR2 FQNNGV. The CDR3 here is CDSSLAPTNTDTQYF. The CDR3 DNA reads TGTGACAGCAGCTTAGCCCCGACTAACACAGATACGCAGTATTTT.

Remarks on this clonotype: An end of the junction does not agree with germline; a read error may underlie this. V gene TRBV28 combines with J gene TRBJ2-3, with 7 bases fitting TRBD2. Germline loops: CDR1 MDHEN, CDR2 SYDVKM. The length of the CDR3 is 16 residues. The CDR3 spells CASSPLGGDGTDMQYF. CDR3 nucleotides: TGTGCCAGCAGTCCTCTGGGGGGGGATGGCACAGATATGCAGTATTTT.